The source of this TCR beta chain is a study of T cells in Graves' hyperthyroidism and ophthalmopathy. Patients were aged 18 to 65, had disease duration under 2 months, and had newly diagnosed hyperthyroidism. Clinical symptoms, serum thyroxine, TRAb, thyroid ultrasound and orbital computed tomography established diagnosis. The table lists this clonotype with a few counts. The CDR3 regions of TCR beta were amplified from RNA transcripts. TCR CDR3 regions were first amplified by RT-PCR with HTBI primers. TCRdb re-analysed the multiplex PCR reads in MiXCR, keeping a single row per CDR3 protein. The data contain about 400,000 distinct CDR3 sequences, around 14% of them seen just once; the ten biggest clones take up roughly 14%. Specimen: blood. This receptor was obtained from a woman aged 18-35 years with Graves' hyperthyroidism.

The chain's CDR3 is CASSPPGQATGELFF. Here the CDR3 DNA reads TGTGCCAGCAGCCCCCCGGGACAAGCCACCGGGGAGCTGTTTTTT. The chain carries TRBV7-3 and TRBJ2-2, with D maybe TRBD1 (6 bases). Looked up from germline, CDR1 is SGHTA and CDR2 is FQGTGA. The CDR3 has 15 amino acids. V was cut by 5 bases and J by 4 bases, with 14 bases left in between. The full variable domain, completed using reference TRBV7-3 and TRBJ2-2, is GAGVSQTPSNKVTEKGKYVELRCDPISGHTALYWYRQSLGQGPEFLIYFQGTGAADDSGLPNDRFFAVRPEGSVSTLKIQRTERGDSAVYLCASSPPGQATGELFFGEGSRLTVL.